This T cell receptor beta chain appears in the sequencing data of a study of regulatory T cells in long-lasting Graves disease. Relying on iRepertoire HTBI primers and Arm-PCR of CDR3 regions, the team built TCR beta libraries. Per the study methods: From all samples, identification returned 14 TRBJ and under 75 TRBV segments. TCRdb fed the multiplex PCR reads into MiXCR, producing one record per CDR3 protein. Clone size and V and J calls follow TCRdb, not the original study. Of fewer than 650,000 distinct CDR3 sequences in the sample, 15% to 20% are singletons; the top ten hold approximately 20%. The germline V gene encodes CDR1 DFQATT and CDR2 SNEGSKA (reference sequence). The V segment lost 5 bases and the J segment 2 bases; nucleotides outside the gene matches: 11. The CDR3 length is 15 residues. Described time point: newly diagnosed GD, antithyroid drugs for less than 3 months. RNA isolated from PBMCs was used to make the TCR library.

These sequences were also reported in another study, on T cells in Graves' hyperthyroidism and ophthalmopathy. That source reports: Initially, a first-round RT-PCR of the TCR CDR3 employed the HTBI primer set.

The sample consisted of peripheral blood mononuclear cells (PBMCs), taken at new diagnosis, from a patient treated with antithyroid drugs. The chain combines TRBV20-1 with TRBJ2-5; 7 bases are a match to TRBD2. The clonotype originates from a woman under 40 with Graves disease. CDR3: CSAAPPSSGQETQYF. CDR3 DNA: TGCAGTGCTGCCCCACCTAGTAGCGGGCAAGAGACCCAGTACTTC.